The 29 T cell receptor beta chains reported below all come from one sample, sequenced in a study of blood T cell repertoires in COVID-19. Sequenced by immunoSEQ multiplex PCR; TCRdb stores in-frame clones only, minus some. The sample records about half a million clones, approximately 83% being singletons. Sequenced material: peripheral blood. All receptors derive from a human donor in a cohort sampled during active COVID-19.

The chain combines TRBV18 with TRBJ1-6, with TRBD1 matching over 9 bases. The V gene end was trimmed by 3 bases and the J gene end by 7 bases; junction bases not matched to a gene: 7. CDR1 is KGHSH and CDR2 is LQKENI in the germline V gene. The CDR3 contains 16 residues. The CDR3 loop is CASSPYGTGQNSPLHF. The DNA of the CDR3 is TGTGCCAGCTCACCCTACGGGACAGGGCAGAATTCACCCCTCCACTTT.

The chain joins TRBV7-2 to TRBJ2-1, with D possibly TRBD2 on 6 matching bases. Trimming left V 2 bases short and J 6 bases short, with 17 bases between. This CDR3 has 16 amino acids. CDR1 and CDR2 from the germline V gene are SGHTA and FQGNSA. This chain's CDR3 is CASSLRTAGKGNEQFF. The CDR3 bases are TGTGCCAGCAGCTTACGAACGGCGGGAAAGGGCAATGAGCAGTTCTTC.

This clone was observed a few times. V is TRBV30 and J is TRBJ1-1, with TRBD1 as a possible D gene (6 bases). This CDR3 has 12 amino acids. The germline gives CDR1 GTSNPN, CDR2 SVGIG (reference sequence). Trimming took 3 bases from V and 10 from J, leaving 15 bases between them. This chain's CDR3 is CAWRDSSLRAFF. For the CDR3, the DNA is TGTGCCTGGAGGGACAGTTCATTGAGAGCTTTCTTT.

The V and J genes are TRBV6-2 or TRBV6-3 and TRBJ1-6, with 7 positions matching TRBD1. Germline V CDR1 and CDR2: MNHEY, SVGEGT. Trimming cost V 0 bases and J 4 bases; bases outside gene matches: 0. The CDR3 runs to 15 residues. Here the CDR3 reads CASSYSGQYNSPLHF. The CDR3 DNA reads TGTGCCAGCAGTTACTCGGGACAGTATAATTCACCCCTCCACTTT.

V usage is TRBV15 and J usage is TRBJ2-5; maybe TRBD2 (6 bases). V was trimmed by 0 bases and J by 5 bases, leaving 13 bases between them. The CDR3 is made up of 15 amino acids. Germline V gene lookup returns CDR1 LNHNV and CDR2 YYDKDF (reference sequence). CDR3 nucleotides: TGTGCCACCAGCAGAGATGGCGGGGCCCAGGAGACCCAGTACTTC. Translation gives CATSRDGGAQETQYF.

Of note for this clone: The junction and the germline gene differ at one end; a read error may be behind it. DNA for the CDR3: TGTGCCAGCAGTGAAATCCGAGGAGTGTTT. Its translation: CASSEIRGVF. J is TRBJ1-1 and V is TRBV6-1, with no clear D. Germline V CDR1 and CDR2: MNHNS, SASEGT. The CDR3 is made up of 10 amino acids.

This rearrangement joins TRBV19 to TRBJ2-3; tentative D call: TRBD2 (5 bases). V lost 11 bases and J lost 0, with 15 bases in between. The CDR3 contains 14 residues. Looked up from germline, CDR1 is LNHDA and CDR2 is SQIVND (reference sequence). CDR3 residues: CAAGERSSTDTQYF. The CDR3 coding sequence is TGTGCCGCGGGTGAGAGGTCTAGCACAGATACGCAGTATTTT.

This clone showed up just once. The CDR3 region has the DNA TGTGCCAGCAGCTCAGGGTCCGCACCCCTCCACTTT. This sequence encodes CASSSGSAPLHF. V is TRBV27 and J is TRBJ1-6; perhaps TRBD1 as D (5 bases). CDR1 MNHEY and CDR2 SMNVEV come from the germline V gene (reference sequence). V lost 6 bases and J lost 11, with 11 bases in between. The CDR3 is made up of 12 amino acids.

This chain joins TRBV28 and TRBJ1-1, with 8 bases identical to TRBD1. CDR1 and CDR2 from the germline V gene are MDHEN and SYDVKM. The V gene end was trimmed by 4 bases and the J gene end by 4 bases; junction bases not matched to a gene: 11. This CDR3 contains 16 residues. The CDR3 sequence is CASSSGQVIGSTEAFF. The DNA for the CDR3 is TGTGCCAGCAGTTCGGGACAGGTGATCGGCAGCACTGAAGCTTTCTTT.

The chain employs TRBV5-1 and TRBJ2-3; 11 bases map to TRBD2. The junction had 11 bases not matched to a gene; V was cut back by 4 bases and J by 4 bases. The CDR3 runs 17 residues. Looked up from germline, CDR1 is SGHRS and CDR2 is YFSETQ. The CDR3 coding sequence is TGCGCCAGCAGCCCCCAAGGGTATAGCGGGAGGGCAGATACGCAGTATTTT. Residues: CASSPQGYSGRADTQYF.

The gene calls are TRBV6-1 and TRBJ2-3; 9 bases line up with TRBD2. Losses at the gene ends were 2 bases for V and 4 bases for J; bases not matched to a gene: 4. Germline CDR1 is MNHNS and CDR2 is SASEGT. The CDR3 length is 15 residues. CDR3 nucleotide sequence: TGTGCCAGCAGTGAAAGGTGGACTAGCGCAGATACGCAGTATTTT. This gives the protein CASSERWTSADTQYF.

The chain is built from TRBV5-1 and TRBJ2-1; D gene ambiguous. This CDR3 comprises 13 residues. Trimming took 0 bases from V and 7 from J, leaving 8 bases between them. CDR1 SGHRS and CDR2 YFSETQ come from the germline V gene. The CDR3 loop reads CASSLGDGNEQFF. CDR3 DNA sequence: TGCGCCAGCAGCTTGGGAGACGGGAATGAGCAGTTCTTC.

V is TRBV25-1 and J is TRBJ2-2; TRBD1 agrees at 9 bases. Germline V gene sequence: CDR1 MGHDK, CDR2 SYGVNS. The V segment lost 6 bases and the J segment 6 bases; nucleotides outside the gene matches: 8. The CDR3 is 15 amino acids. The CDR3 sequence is CASSGDRGGAGELFF. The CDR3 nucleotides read TGTGCCAGCAGCGGCGACAGGGGGGGAGCCGGGGAGCTGTTTTTT. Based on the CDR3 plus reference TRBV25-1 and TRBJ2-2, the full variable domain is EADIYQTPRYLVIGTGKKITLECSQTMGHDKMYWYQQDPGMELHLIHYSYGVNSTEKGDLSSESTVSRIRTEHFPLTLESARPSHTSQYLCASSGDRGGAGELFFGEGSRLTVL.

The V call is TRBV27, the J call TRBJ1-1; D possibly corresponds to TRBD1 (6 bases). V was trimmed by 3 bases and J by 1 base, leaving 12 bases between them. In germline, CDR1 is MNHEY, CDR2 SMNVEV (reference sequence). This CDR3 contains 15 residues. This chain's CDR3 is CASSFGGRGNTEAFF. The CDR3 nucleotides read TGTGCCAGCAGTTTTGGGGGCCGAGGGAACACTGAAGCTTTCTTT.

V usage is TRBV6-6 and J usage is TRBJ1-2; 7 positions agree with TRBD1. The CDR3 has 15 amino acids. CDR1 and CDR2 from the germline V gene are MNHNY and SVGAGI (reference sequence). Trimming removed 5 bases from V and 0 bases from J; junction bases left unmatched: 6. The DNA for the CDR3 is TGTGCCAGCAGTGCCTTCAGGGGGTCTAACTATGGCTACACCTTC. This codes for CASSAFRGSNYGYTF.

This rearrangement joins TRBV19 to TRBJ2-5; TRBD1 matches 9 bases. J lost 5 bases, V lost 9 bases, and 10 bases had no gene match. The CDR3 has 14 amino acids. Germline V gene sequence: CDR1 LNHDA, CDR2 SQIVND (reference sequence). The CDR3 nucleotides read TGTGCCAGCCACTCGGACAGGGGTGCGGAGACCCAGTACTTC. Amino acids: CASHSDRGAETQYF.

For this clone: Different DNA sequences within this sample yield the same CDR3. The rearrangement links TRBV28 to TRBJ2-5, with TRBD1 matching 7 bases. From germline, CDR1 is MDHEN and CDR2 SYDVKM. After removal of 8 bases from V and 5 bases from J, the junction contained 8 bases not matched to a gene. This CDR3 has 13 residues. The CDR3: CASRSTGEETQYF. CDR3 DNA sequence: TGTGCCAGCCGGAGCACAGGGGAGGAGACCCAGTACTTC. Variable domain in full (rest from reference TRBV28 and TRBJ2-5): DVKVTQSSRYLVKRTGEKVFLECVQDMDHENMFWYRQDPGLGLRLIYFSYDVKMKEKGDIPEGYSVSREKKERFSLILESASTNQTSMYLCASRSTGEETQYFGPGTRLLVL.

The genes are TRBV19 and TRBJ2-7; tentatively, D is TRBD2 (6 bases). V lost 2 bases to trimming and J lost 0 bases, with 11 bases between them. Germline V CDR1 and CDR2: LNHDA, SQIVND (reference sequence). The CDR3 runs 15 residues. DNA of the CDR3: TGTGCCAGTAGTATATCTAGCGAAAGCTCCTACGAGCAGTACTTC. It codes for CASSISSESSYEQYF.

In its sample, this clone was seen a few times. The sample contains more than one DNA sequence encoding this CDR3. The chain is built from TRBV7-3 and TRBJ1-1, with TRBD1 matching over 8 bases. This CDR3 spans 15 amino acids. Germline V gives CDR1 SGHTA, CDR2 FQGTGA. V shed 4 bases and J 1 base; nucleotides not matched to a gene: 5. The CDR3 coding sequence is TGTGCCAGCAGCTCACAGGGGGTCGGGAACACTGAAGCTTTCTTT. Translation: CASSSQGVGNTEAFF.

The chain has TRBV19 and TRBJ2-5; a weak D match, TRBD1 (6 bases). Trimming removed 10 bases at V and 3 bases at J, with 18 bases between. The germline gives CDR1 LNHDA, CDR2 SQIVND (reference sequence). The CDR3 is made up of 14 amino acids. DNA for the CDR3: TGTGCCACCCAGGCAGGACAGCTTAAAGAGACCCAGTACTTC. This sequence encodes CATQAGQLKETQYF. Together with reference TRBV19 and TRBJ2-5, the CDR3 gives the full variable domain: DGGITQSPKYLFRKEGQNVTLSCEQNLNHDAMYWYRQDPGQGLRLIYYSQIVNDFQKGDIAEGYSVSREKKESFPLTVTSAQKNPTAFYLCATQAGQLKETQYFGPGTRLLVL.

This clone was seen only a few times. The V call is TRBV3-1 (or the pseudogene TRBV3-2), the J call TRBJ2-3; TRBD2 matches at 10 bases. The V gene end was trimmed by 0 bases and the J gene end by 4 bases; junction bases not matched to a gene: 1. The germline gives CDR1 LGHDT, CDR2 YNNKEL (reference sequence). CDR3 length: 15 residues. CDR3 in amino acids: CASSQDLAGADTQYF. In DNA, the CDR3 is TGTGCCAGCAGCCAAGATCTAGCGGGAGCAGATACGCAGTATTTT.

CDR3 nucleotide sequence: TGTGCCAGTAGTATAGGCAGGTTCTCTGGGGCCAACGTCCTGACTTTC. Encoded protein: CASSIGRFSGANVLTF. This chain joins TRBV19 and TRBJ2-6; the D is unclear. In germline, CDR1 is LNHDA, CDR2 SQIVND (reference sequence). This CDR3 is built from 16 residues. V was cut by 1 base and J by 0 bases, with 7 bases left in between.

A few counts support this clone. The CDR3 sequence: CASSLGQGASNQPQHF. The CDR3 region has the DNA TGTGCCAGCAGTTTAGGACAGGGGGCGAGCAATCAGCCCCAGCATTTT. This chain links TRBV28 with TRBJ1-5, with 11 bases matching TRBD1. After removal of 2 bases from V and 1 base from J, the junction contained 1 base not matched to a gene. CDR1 MDHEN and CDR2 SYDVKM come from the germline V gene. The length of the CDR3 is 16 residues.

Here the CDR3 DNA reads TGTGCCAGCAGCGCGCGACAGAATTCACCCCTCCACTTT. It is translated as CASSARQNSPLHF. This chain uses TRBV9 with TRBJ1-6; TRBD1 is a possible D gene (5 bases). The CDR3 consists of 13 residues. V shed 3 bases and J shed 7 bases, with 8 bases lying between them. The germline gives CDR1 SGDLS, CDR2 YYNGEE.

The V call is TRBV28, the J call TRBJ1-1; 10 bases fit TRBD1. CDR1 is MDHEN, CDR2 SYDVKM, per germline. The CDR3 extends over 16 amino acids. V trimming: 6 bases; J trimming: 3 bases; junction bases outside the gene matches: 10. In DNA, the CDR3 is TGTGCCAGCAGCCCCCGGGACAGGGGAGGGTACACTGAAGCTTTCTTT. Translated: CASSPRDRGGYTEAFF.

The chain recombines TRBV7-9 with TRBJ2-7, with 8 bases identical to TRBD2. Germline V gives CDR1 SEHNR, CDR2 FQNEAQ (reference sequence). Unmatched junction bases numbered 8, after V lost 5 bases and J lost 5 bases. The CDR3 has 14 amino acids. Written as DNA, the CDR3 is TGTGCCAGCAGCCGGGAGGGTTTGAGGAACGAGCAGTACTTC. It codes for CASSREGLRNEQYF.

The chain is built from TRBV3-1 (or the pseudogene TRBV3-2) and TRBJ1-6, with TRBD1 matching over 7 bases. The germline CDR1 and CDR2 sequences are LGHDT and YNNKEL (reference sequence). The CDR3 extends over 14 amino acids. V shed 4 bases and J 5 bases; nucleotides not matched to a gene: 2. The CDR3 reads CASSLGQDNSPLHF. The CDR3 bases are TGTGCCAGCAGCCTAGGACAGGATAATTCACCCCTCCACTTT.

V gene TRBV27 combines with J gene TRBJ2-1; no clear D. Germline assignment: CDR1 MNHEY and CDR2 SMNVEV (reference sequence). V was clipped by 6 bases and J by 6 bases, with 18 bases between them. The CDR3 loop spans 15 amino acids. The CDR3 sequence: CASSPQVPEFNEQFF. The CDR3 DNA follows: TGTGCCAGCAGCCCTCAGGTACCCGAGTTCAATGAGCAGTTCTTC.

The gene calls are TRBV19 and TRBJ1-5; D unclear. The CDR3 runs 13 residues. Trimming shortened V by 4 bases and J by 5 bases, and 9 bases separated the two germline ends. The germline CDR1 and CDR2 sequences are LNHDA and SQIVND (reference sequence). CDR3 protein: CASSKGGHQPQHF. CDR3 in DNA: TGTGCCAGTAGTAAGGGAGGGCATCAGCCCCAGCATTTT.